These 28 T cell receptor beta chains were sequenced from one sample in a study of blood T cell repertoires in COVID-19. Only in-frame clones appear in the TCRdb table, and some are missing; sequencing was by immunoSEQ multiplex PCR. The sample holds approximately 29,000 clones; approximately 88% are singletons and the top ten take approximately 13%. Sequencing was carried out using peripheral blood. The source is a man aged 65-85 years with active COVID-19.

This rearrangement joins TRBV2 to TRBJ1-2, with TRBD1 identical over 7 bases. Germline lookup yields CDR1 SNHLY and CDR2 FYNNEI. V shed 6 bases and J 0 bases; nucleotides not matched to a gene: 7. The CDR3 is 15 amino acids. The CDR3 nucleotides read TGTGCCAGCAGAACGGACAGGACAGCTAACTATGGCTACACCTTC. This gives the protein CASRTDRTANYGYTF.

The gene calls are TRBV6-6 and TRBJ2-7; 9 bases are a match to TRBD1. J gave up 2 bases and V 5 bases, and 19 bases lay outside the gene matches. CDR1 and CDR2 (germline): MNHNY, SVGAGI (reference sequence). The length of the CDR3 is 19 residues. CDR3: CASSRTPGTGSINPYEQYF. The CDR3 DNA is TGTGCCAGCAGTCGCACCCCCGGGACAGGGAGCATTAACCCCTACGAGCAGTACTTC.

This clone was recorded a few times. The chain employs TRBV5-1 and TRBJ1-1, with D uncertain. Trimming cost V 1 base and J 0 bases, with 7 bases left between them. CDR1 and CDR2 (germline): SGHRS, YFSETQ. The CDR3 is 14 amino acids. CDR3 DNA: TGCGCCAGCAGCTTGCTGGGCTTGAACACTGAAGCTTTCTTT. It codes for CASSLLGLNTEAFF.

The chain employs TRBV18 and TRBJ1-3; D is unresolved. Looked up from germline, CDR1 is KGHSH and CDR2 is LQKENI. V lost 2 bases, J lost 0 bases, and 11 bases lay in between. The CDR3 is made up of 16 amino acids. CDR3 loop: CASSPGRAASGNTIYF. As DNA, the CDR3 is TGTGCCAGCTCACCAGGCCGTGCGGCCTCTGGAAACACCATATATTTT.

The chain combines TRBV9 with TRBJ1-4; a possible D gene is TRBD1 (5 bases). V lost 1 base, J lost 4 bases, and 8 bases lay in between. Germline V gene sequence: CDR1 SGDLS, CDR2 YYNGEE. The length of the CDR3 is 14 residues. As DNA, the CDR3 is TGTGCCAGCAGCGTAAGCCAGGGTAATGAAAAACTGTTTTTT. Its protein product is CASSVSQGNEKLFF.

The genes are TRBV2 and TRBJ2-3, with TRBD2 matching over 10 bases. The germline V gene has CDR1 SNHLY and CDR2 FYNNEI. The J segment lost 1 base and the V segment lost 7 bases, leaving 8 bases of the junction unmatched. The CDR3 sequence is 16 residues long. The CDR3 spells CASKSGGGLGTDTQYF. Written as DNA, the CDR3 is TGTGCCAGCAAAAGCGGGGGGGGGCTCGGCACAGATACGCAGTATTTT.

The rearrangement joins TRBV7-2 to TRBJ2-3; 12 positions match TRBD2. The CDR3 sequence is 16 residues long. Germline CDR1 is SGHTA and CDR2 is FQGNSA. With V trimmed by 3 bases and J by 4 bases, 5 bases remained unmatched. The CDR3 here is CASSLSSGRAADTQYF. The CDR3 region has the DNA TGTGCCAGCAGCTTGTCTAGCGGGAGGGCAGCAGATACGCAGTATTTT. Full variable domain (remainder filled in from reference TRBV7-2 and TRBJ2-3): GAGVSQSPSNKVTEKGKDVELRCDPISGHTALYWYRQSLGQGLEFLIYFQGNSAPDKSGLPSDRFSAERTGGSVSTLTIQRTQQEDSAVYLCASSLSSGRAADTQYFGPGTRLTVL.

V is TRBV10-1 and J is TRBJ2-2; no clear D gene. Between the trimmed V and J ends, which lost 4 bases and 7 bases, there was a span of 10 bases. Per the germline V gene, CDR1 is WNHNN and CDR2 is SYGVQD (reference sequence). The CDR3 length is 13 residues. The CDR3 spells CASSVTLGGELFF. The CDR3 nucleotides are TGCGCCAGCAGTGTGACATTAGGCGGGGAGCTGTTTTTT.

The rearrangement uses TRBV11-2 and TRBJ2-5; 8 nucleotides match TRBD1. The germline CDR1 and CDR2 sequences are SGHAT and FQNNGV. Germline trimming cut 4 bases from V and 1 base from J; bases unmatched to any gene: 2. This CDR3 has 14 amino acids. The CDR3, as DNA: TGTGCCAGCAGCTGGACAGGGAGCCAAGAGACCCAGTACTTC. Translation: CASSWTGSQETQYF.

The rearrangement links TRBV4-3 to TRBJ2-7, with TRBD2 matching 10 bases. This CDR3 is built from 18 residues. Per germline, CDR1 LGHNA and CDR2 YSLEER. Trimming cost V 4 bases and J 2 bases; bases outside gene matches: 14. The CDR3 coding sequence is TGCGCCAGCAGCCCCCAACAACTAGCGGGAATAACCACCTACGAGCAGTACTTC. Translated, it gives CASSPQQLAGITTYEQYF.

This clone has a handful of counts. The chain employs TRBV6-1 and TRBJ2-7, with TRBD2 as a possible D gene (5 bases). V was trimmed by 3 bases and J by 5 bases, leaving 14 bases between them. Germline loops: CDR1 MNHNS, CDR2 SASEGT. The CDR3 consists of 14 residues. The CDR3 loop is CASSEDSLGNEQYF. The CDR3 DNA is TGTGCCAGCAGTGAGGACTCTCTCGGGAACGAGCAGTACTTC.

This sequence joins TRBV11-2 and TRBJ2-1, with a possible D match to TRBD2 (6 bases). There are 14 residues in the CDR3. Germline CDR1 and CDR2: SGHAT and FQNNGV. Between the trimmed V and J ends, which lost 4 bases and 7 bases, there was a span of 14 bases. The CDR3 bases are TGTGCCAGCAGCTCCGCCGGGCTAGCGAATGAGCAGTTCTTC. Translation: CASSSAGLANEQFF.

V usage is TRBV9 and J usage is TRBJ2-1, with a possible D match to TRBD2 (6 bases). Germline loops: CDR1 SGDLS, CDR2 YYNGEE. The CDR3 covers 16 residues. Trimming shortened V by 10 bases and J by 0 bases, and 20 bases separated the two germline ends. The CDR3 is CAGSPSSVSSYNEQFF. The CDR3 bases are TGTGCCGGATCACCCTCTAGCGTTAGCTCCTACAATGAGCAGTTCTTC.

The rearrangement links TRBV30 to TRBJ2-2, with 13 bases that match TRBD2. The germline CDR1 and CDR2 sequences are GTSNPN and SVGIG (reference sequence). CDR3 length equals 16 residues. V was clipped by 5 bases and J by 4 bases; unmatched bases: 7. In nucleotides, the CDR3 is TGTGCCTGGGGGGGACTAGCGGGAACCTCCACCGGGGAGCTGTTTTTT. Amino acid sequence: CAWGGLAGTSTGELFF. Complete variable domain (other parts from reference TRBV30 and TRBJ2-2): SQTIHQWPATLVQPVGSPLSLECTVEGTSNPNLYWYRQAAGRGLQLLFYSVGIGQISSEVPQNLSASRPQDRQFILSSKKLLLSDSGFYLCAWGGLAGTSTGELFFGEGSRLTVL.

The V call is TRBV7-6, the J call TRBJ2-7, with TRBD2 identical over 11 bases. The CDR3 runs to 16 residues. J was trimmed by 10 bases and V by 5 bases; bases with no gene match: 16. Germline V gives CDR1 SGHVS, CDR2 FNYEAQ. In nucleotides, the CDR3 is TGTGCCAGCAGCCACCGACTAGCGGGAACAAAGGCGGAACAGTACTTC. This gives the protein CASSHRLAGTKAEQYF.

This rearrangement joins TRBV3-1 (or the pseudogene TRBV3-2) to TRBJ2-1; TRBD2 aligns across 7 bases. Germline V gene data show CDR1 as LGHDT and CDR2 as YNNKEL (reference sequence). CDR3 size: 16 residues. The J segment lost 4 bases and the V segment lost 4 bases, leaving 10 bases of the junction unmatched. CDR3 coding DNA: TGTGCCAGCAGCCCAGACCCAAGCGGGACTTACAATGAGCAGTTCTTC. It is translated as CASSPDPSGTYNEQFF.

This clone came up once. The J gene is TRBJ2-1, the V gene TRBV7-2, with 10 bases identical to TRBD2. In germline, CDR1 is SGHTA, CDR2 FQGNSA. This CDR3 spans 15 amino acids. V trimming: 5 bases; J trimming: 3 bases; junction bases outside the gene matches: 4. Here the CDR3 DNA reads TGTGCCAGCAGCCCTAGGACTAGCGGCTACAATGAGCAGTTCTTC. It is translated as CASSPRTSGYNEQFF.

This sequence joins TRBV10-2 and TRBJ1-2; D is unclear. V lost 3 bases and J 8 bases, leaving 16 bases between the germline ends. The CDR3 totals 14 residues. From germline, CDR1 is WSHSY and CDR2 SAAADI. The CDR3 region is CASSDWQENGGYTF. Here the CDR3 DNA reads TGCGCCAGCAGTGATTGGCAGGAAAATGGCGGCTACACCTTC.

The chain couples TRBV7-2 to TRBJ1-5; D gene unclear. Germline lookup yields CDR1 SGHTA and CDR2 FQGNSA. Trimming left V 2 bases short and J 7 bases short, with 18 bases between. This CDR3 has 16 residues. DNA of the CDR3: TGTGCCAGCAGCTTATTGGTTGGAGGTGCGGACCAGCCCCAGCATTTT. This codes for CASSLLVGGADQPQHF.

V and J are TRBV6-5 and TRBJ2-2; 7 bases fit TRBD2. CDR1 is MNHEY, CDR2 SVGAGI, per germline. After removal of 6 bases from V and 0 bases from J, the junction contained 4 bases not matched to a gene. This CDR3 region has 15 residues. The CDR3 loop is CASSHTSANTGELFF. The CDR3 region has the DNA TGTGCCAGCAGCCACACTAGCGCGAACACCGGGGAGCTGTTTTTT.

This chain uses TRBV9 with TRBJ2-3, with 9 bases aligning to TRBD1. The germline gives CDR1 SGDLS, CDR2 YYNGEE. V dropped 3 bases and J dropped 2; count of bases not matched to a gene: 4. The CDR3 has 15 amino acids. The DNA for the CDR3 is TGTGCCAGCAGCGGGACAGGGGCCTCCACAGATACGCAGTATTTT. Translation: CASSGTGASTDTQYF. Combining the CDR3 with reference TRBV9 and TRBJ2-3 gives the whole variable domain DSGVTQTPKHLITATGQRVTLRCSPRSGDLSVYWYQQSLDQGLQFLIQYYNGEERAKGNILERFSAQQFPDLHSELNLSSLELGDSALYFCASSGTGASTDTQYFGPGTRLTVL.

The chain joins TRBV5-1 to TRBJ2-3; possibly TRBD2 for D (5 bases). Deletions cut 0 bases from V and 1 base from J, with 15 bases between. CDR3 length equals 17 residues. CDR1 and CDR2 from the germline V gene are SGHRS and YFSETQ. CDR3 coding DNA: TGCGCCAGCAGCTTGGGAAGGTGGGAGCGGCGCACAGATACGCAGTATTTT. It codes for CASSLGRWERRTDTQYF.

This chain joins TRBV15 and TRBJ2-7; TRBD1 matches 8 bases. The CDR3 has 16 residues. From germline, CDR1 is LNHNV and CDR2 YYDKDF (reference sequence). Trimming at V came to 0 bases and at J to 4 bases, leaving 8 bases not matched to a gene. The CDR3 region has the DNA TGTGCCACCAGCAGAGATCTGGCAGGGGGCGTGTACGAGCAGTACTTC. This encodes CATSRDLAGGVYEQYF.

This chain connects TRBV19 to TRBJ1-1; 7 bases agree with TRBD1. The CDR3 is made up of 13 amino acids. The V gene's germline CDR1 is LNHDA and CDR2 SQIVND (reference sequence). The J segment lost 8 bases and the V segment lost 5 bases, leaving 8 bases of the junction unmatched. The CDR3 region has the DNA TGTGCCAGTAGTCCCCCGGACAGGAGCGAAGCTTTCTTT. It is translated as CASSPPDRSEAFF.

The chain has TRBV11-2 and TRBJ2-1; TRBD2 agrees at 8 bases. Losses at the gene ends were 5 bases for V and 15 bases for J; bases not matched to a gene: 9. Germline lookup yields CDR1 SGHAT and CDR2 FQNNGV. The CDR3 runs to 12 residues. DNA for the CDR3: TGTGCCAGCAGCCCATCCGGGACTAGACCGTTCTTC. It yields the protein CASSPSGTRPFF.

J is TRBJ2-7 and V is TRBV7-8, with 9 bases matching TRBD1. Germline values: CDR1 SGHVS, CDR2 FQNEAQ. The CDR3 runs to 12 residues. With V trimmed by 8 bases and J by 3 bases, 2 bases remained unmatched. DNA for the CDR3: TGTGCCAGCGGGACAGGGATCTACGAGCAGTACTTC. Its protein is CASGTGIYEQYF.

The rearrangement links TRBV3-1 (or the pseudogene TRBV3-2) to TRBJ2-7, with 7 bases fitting TRBD2. This CDR3 is 17 amino acids long. J was trimmed by 2 bases and V by 0 bases; bases with no gene match: 10. Germline V gene lookup returns CDR1 LGHDT and CDR2 YNNKEL (reference sequence). CDR3 DNA: TGTGCCAGCAGCCAAGAACGCCCTAGCGGCACGCCCTACGAGCAGTACTTC. Encoded protein: CASSQERPSGTPYEQYF.

The V call is TRBV30, the J call TRBJ2-2, with D possibly being TRBD2 (6 bases). Per germline, CDR1 GTSNPN and CDR2 SVGIG (reference sequence). The CDR3 is made up of 14 amino acids. V lost 2 bases and J lost 8, with 15 bases in between. The CDR3 DNA reads TGTGCCTGGAGTATGCCGGGAGTACGGGGGGAGCTGTTTTTT. It codes for CAWSMPGVRGELFF. The variable domain in full, completed from reference TRBV30 and TRBJ2-2, reads SQTIHQWPATLVQPVGSPLSLECTVEGTSNPNLYWYRQAAGRGLQLLFYSVGIGQISSEVPQNLSASRPQDRQFILSSKKLLLSDSGFYLCAWSMPGVRGELFFGEGSRLTVL.